Following are 9 T cell receptor beta chains from one sample sequenced in a study of circulating and synovial CD4+ cells in juvenile arthritis. Data came from immunoSEQ multiplex PCR; TCRdb stores just in-frame clones and leaves some out. The sample contains 32,000 or so clones, about 95% of which appear only once. Sequencing used CD4+ T cells from blood. These receptors all come from a human donor with juvenile idiopathic arthritis.

The chain has TRBV9 and TRBJ2-1; TRBD2 matches at 8 bases. Germline CDR1 SGDLS, CDR2 YYNGEE. The length of the CDR3 is 17 residues. J gave up 5 bases and V 4 bases, and 14 bases lay outside the gene matches. This CDR3 is CASSLVGSGRSNNEQFF. CDR3 coding DNA: TGTGCCAGCAGCCTTGTGGGGAGCGGGAGATCGAACAATGAGCAGTTCTTC.

The chain carries TRBV10-3 and TRBJ2-2, with 7 bases fitting TRBD2. There are 14 residues in the CDR3. Losses at the gene ends were 0 bases for V and 6 bases for J; bases not matched to a gene: 1. In germline, CDR1 is ENHRY, CDR2 SYGVKD. The DNA of the CDR3 is TGTGCCATCAGTGAGTCGGGAGGGCCCGGGGAGCTGTTTTTT. This gives the protein CAISESGGPGELFF.

Comment on this clone: This sample includes further DNA sequences coding for the same CDR3. This chain links TRBV9 with TRBJ1-6; D not certain. Trimming took 0 bases from V and 9 from J, leaving 13 bases between them. From germline, CDR1 is SGDLS and CDR2 YYNGEE. The CDR3 length is 15 residues. The CDR3 is CASSVGSNFPSPLHF. The DNA for the CDR3 is TGTGCCAGCAGCGTAGGATCAAACTTCCCTTCACCCCTCCACTTT.

The chain joins TRBV6-4 to TRBJ2-7, with D possibly matching TRBD2 (5 bases). Trimming shortened V by 2 bases and J by 3 bases, and 20 bases separated the two germline ends. The CDR3 sequence is 17 residues long. Germline-derived CDR1 and CDR2 are MRHNA and SNTAGT. DNA of the CDR3: TGTGCCAGCAGTGACGCTCTACTAGAGGCGGCTGTCTACGAGCAGTACTTC. It translates to CASSDALLEAAVYEQYF.

The V gene is TRBV27, the J gene TRBJ2-3; 8 positions agree with TRBD1. The CDR3 spans 14 residues. CDR1 MNHEY and CDR2 SMNVEV come from the germline V gene (reference sequence). V dropped 8 bases and J dropped 5; count of bases not matched to a gene: 9. Written as DNA, the CDR3 is TGTGCCAGCGGCACAGGGGGGTTCTTAGATACGCAGTATTTT. This encodes CASGTGGFLDTQYF.

The chain links TRBV5-1 to TRBJ2-1; the match to TRBD1 covers 9 bases. Germline CDR1 and CDR2: SGHRS and YFSETQ. The length of the CDR3 is 17 residues. Unmatched junction bases numbered 11, after V lost 4 bases and J lost 3 bases. The CDR3 nucleotides read TGCGCCAGCAGCCCGCCCCCGGGACAGGGTAACTACAATGAGCAGTTCTTC. As protein: CASSPPPGQGNYNEQFF. Full variable domain (rest looked up from reference TRBV5-1 and TRBJ2-1): KAGVTQTPRYLIKTRGQQVTLSCSPISGHRSVSWYQQTPGQGLQFLFEYFSETQRNKGNFPGRFSGRQFSNSRSEMNVSTLELGDSALYLCASSPPPGQGNYNEQFFGPGTRLTVL.

To note about this clone: Other DNA sequences in this specimen translate into the identical CDR3. The chain joins TRBV27 to TRBJ1-6; TRBD1 agrees at 7 bases. Germline loops: CDR1 MNHEY, CDR2 SMNVEV (reference sequence). J was trimmed by 8 bases and V by 6 bases; bases with no gene match: 7. CDR3 length equals 14 residues. The CDR3 nucleotides read TGTGCCAGCAGCCTGACAGGGATGTATTCACCCCTCCACTTT. This sequence encodes CASSLTGMYSPLHF.

V usage is TRBV28 and J usage is TRBJ2-7; D may be TRBD2 (5 bases). From germline, CDR1 is MDHEN and CDR2 SYDVKM. This CDR3 has 13 amino acids. The ends were cut back, 4 bases at V and 6 bases at J, with 13 bases in the middle. Written as DNA, the CDR3 is TGTGCCAGCAGTTGGGCAGACCTAGCCGAGCAGTACTTC. Translating gives CASSWADLAEQYF.

This rearrangement joins TRBV30 to TRBJ2-5; 7 bases match TRBD1. Trimming cost V 3 bases and J 2 bases; bases outside gene matches: 12. Germline CDR1 is GTSNPN and CDR2 is SVGIG (reference sequence). CDR3 length equals 16 residues. The CDR3 loop reads CAWRDTGTATQETQYF. CDR3 coding DNA: TGTGCCTGGAGGGACACGGGGACAGCCACACAAGAGACCCAGTACTTC.